Below are 28 T cell receptor beta chains sequenced from a single sample in a study of T cells after yellow fever vaccination. Each CDR3 protein gets one entry after TCRdb re-called the 5' RACE reads with MiXCR. The sample has hundreds of thousands of distinct CDR3 sequences, approximately 12% seen once. The material sequenced was CD4+ T cells sorted from PBMCs, taken 15 days after the yellow fever booster vaccination. Receptors were obtained from a man in his late teens or twenties who received the YFV17D yellow fever vaccine.

In this sample, this clonotype turned up many times. The CDR3 reads CSAGGRGEETQYF. CDR3 nucleotides: TGCAGCGCCGGCGGGCGGGGGGAAGAGACCCAGTACTTC. The rearrangement joins TRBV29-1 to TRBJ2-5; 8 bases match TRBD2. Germline V CDR1 and CDR2: SQVTM, ANQGSEA. The J segment lost 3 bases and the V segment lost 7 bases, leaving 7 bases of the junction unmatched. The CDR3 runs 13 residues.

As DNA, the CDR3 is TGCGCCAGCAGCTTGGCCAACGGGCAAATGAACACCGGGGAGCTGTTTTTT. This encodes CASSLANGQMNTGELFF. The rearrangement uses TRBV5-1 and TRBJ2-2; D is unresolved. Germline V gene data show CDR1 as SGHRS and CDR2 as YFSETQ. This CDR3 is 17 amino acids long. Trimming took off 0 bases at V and 1 base at J, with 13 bases between the two ends.

This chain joins TRBV11-2 and TRBJ2-2; D gene unclear. The CDR3 is made up of 15 amino acids. V lost 3 bases and J 0 bases, leaving 8 bases between the germline ends. Looked up from germline, CDR1 is SGHAT and CDR2 is FQNNGV. The CDR3 DNA is TGTGCCAGCAGCTTTAGCTTATCGAACACCGGGGAGCTGTTTTTT. This gives the protein CASSFSLSNTGELFF.

The table lists this clonotype with a few counts. V is TRBV5-5 and J is TRBJ1-2; perhaps TRBD1 as D (5 bases). The V and J ends lost 4 bases and 7 bases respectively, with 11 bases between them. The germline gives CDR1 SGHKS, CDR2 YYEKEE (reference sequence). The CDR3 is 12 amino acids. The CDR3 protein is CASSPGTGGYTF. Here the CDR3 DNA reads TGTGCCAGCAGCCCCGGGACCGGTGGCTACACCTTC.

V gene TRBV4-2 combines with J gene TRBJ2-5, with D perhaps assigned TRBD1 or TRBD2 (5 bases each). Trimming stripped 0 bases from V and 1 base from J, with 12 bases between. CDR1 is LGHNA and CDR2 is YNFKEQ in the germline V gene. This CDR3 comprises 16 residues. The CDR3 sequence: CASSQDHGTAQETQYF. The CDR3 nucleotides read TGTGCCAGCAGCCAAGATCACGGGACGGCCCAAGAGACCCAGTACTTC.

The chain uses TRBV6-2 or TRBV6-3 and TRBJ2-1, with 8 bases fitting TRBD2. From germline, CDR1 is MNHEY and CDR2 SVGEGT. V trimming: 2 bases; J trimming: 6 bases; junction bases outside the gene matches: 12. The CDR3 consists of 17 residues. CDR3 DNA sequence: TGTGCCAGCAGTTACCGCGGGCGGGGGGACTTAGGCAATGAGCAGTTCTTC. This translates into CASSYRGRGDLGNEQFF.

J is TRBJ2-3 and V is TRBV20-1; D ambiguous. V lost 0 bases and J lost 5, with 3 bases in between. CDR3 length equals 11 residues. CDR1 is DFQATT, CDR2 SNEGSKA, per germline (reference sequence). The CDR3 loop is CSAREQDTQYF. The CDR3 DNA sequence: TGCAGTGCTAGAGAGCAAGATACGCAGTATTTT.

CDR3: CASSPTEILNTEAFF. The CDR3 DNA reads TGTGCCAGCTCACCAACCGAAATTCTGAACACTGAAGCTTTCTTT. The rearrangement links TRBV18 to TRBJ1-1; no reliable D call. The CDR3 length is 15 residues. Trimming took 2 bases from V and 0 from J, leaving 10 bases between them. Germline CDR1 is KGHSH and CDR2 is LQKENI.

This clonotype was seen a handful of times. This chain links TRBV12-3 or TRBV12-4 with TRBJ1-2; no clear D. V was clipped by 7 bases and J by 5 bases, with 11 bases between them. The CDR3 has 12 residues. CDR3: CASTLDLYGYTF. CDR3 in DNA: TGTGCCAGCACTTTGGACTTATATGGCTACACCTTC.

V gene TRBV20-1 combines with J gene TRBJ1-2, with TRBD1 matching 7 bases. Trimming cost V 3 bases and J 1 base; bases outside gene matches: 8. The CDR3 spans 15 residues. The germline V gene has CDR1 DFQATT and CDR2 SNEGSKA (reference sequence). The DNA of the CDR3 is TGCAGTGCTAGCCGGGGACAGCGGATTAACTATGGCTACACCTTC. Residues: CSASRGQRINYGYTF.

In its sample, this clonotype was seen a few times. The chain couples TRBV12-3 or TRBV12-4 to TRBJ1-2, with 8 bases fitting TRBD1. The V gene end was trimmed by 5 bases and the J gene end by 2 bases; junction bases not matched to a gene: 7. This CDR3 spans 15 amino acids. CDR3 DNA: TGTGCCAGCAGTCCCCAGGGGGCCTTAAACTATGGCTACACCTTC. Amino acids: CASSPQGALNYGYTF.

The chain carries TRBV9 and TRBJ2-4; 8 nucleotides line up with TRBD1. Trimming cost V 6 bases and J 2 bases; bases outside gene matches: 13. The CDR3 length is 17 residues. Germline loops: CDR1 SGDLS, CDR2 YYNGEE. CDR3 DNA: TGTGCCAGCACCCCATGGGGGACAGGCAACCCCAAAAACATTCAGTACTTC. Amino acid sequence: CASTPWGTGNPKNIQYF.

The chain combines TRBV5-1 with TRBJ1-1; a possible D gene is TRBD1 (5 bases). V was shortened by 0 bases and J by 0 bases, with 9 bases between the two germline ends. The CDR3 contains 15 residues. Germline lookup yields CDR1 SGHRS and CDR2 YFSETQ. Here the CDR3 reads CASSLEGRLNTEAFF. The CDR3 bases are TGCGCCAGCAGCTTGGAGGGACGGCTGAACACTGAAGCTTTCTTT.

The genes are TRBV20-1 and TRBJ2-1; D ambiguous. Germline V gene sequence: CDR1 DFQATT, CDR2 SNEGSKA (reference sequence). V was pared by 4 bases and J by 7 bases, with 14 bases between. The CDR3 spans 13 residues. CDR3: CSANTNLRNEQFF. CDR3 DNA: TGCAGTGCTAACACAAACTTAAGGAATGAGCAGTTCTTC.

This clonotype came up many times. The chain joins TRBV3-1 to TRBJ2-1, with a possible D match to TRBD2 (5 bases). The CDR3 loop spans 16 amino acids. CDR1 LGHDT and CDR2 YNNKEL come from the germline V gene (reference sequence). V was pared by 3 bases and J by 1 base, with 13 bases between. CDR3 protein: CASSHRGHLSYNEQFF. CDR3 coding DNA: TGTGCCAGCAGCCACCGGGGTCACCTTTCCTACAATGAGCAGTTCTTC.

This clonotype occurred a few times. V and J are TRBV12-3 or TRBV12-4 and TRBJ2-5; D assignment may be TRBD1 or TRBD2 (6 bases each). The CDR3 contains 11 residues. Trimming removed 4 bases from V and 9 bases from J, with 9 bases in between. This CDR3 is CASSSRGAQYF. In DNA form, the CDR3 reads TGTGCCAGCAGTTCGAGGGGGGCCCAGTACTTC.

In its sample, this clonotype was seen many times. The chain employs TRBV7-9 and TRBJ1-1; D unclear. The CDR3 runs 14 residues. Germline assignment: CDR1 SEHNR and CDR2 FQNEAQ (reference sequence). V lost 6 bases, J lost 3 bases, and 14 bases lay in between. CDR3 residues: CASRLTGEYTEAFF. CDR3 in DNA: TGTGCCAGCAGGTTAACCGGGGAATACACTGAAGCTTTCTTT.

The gene calls are TRBV7-2 and TRBJ1-4; 9 bases are shared with TRBD1. The trim removed 5 bases at V and 8 bases at J, leaving 6 bases unmatched. The length of the CDR3 is 14 residues. Germline values: CDR1 SGHTA, CDR2 FQGNSA. In DNA form, the CDR3 reads TGTGCCAGCAGCGGGACAGGGATGGGAGAAAAACTGTTTTTT. Protein product: CASSGTGMGEKLFF.

The sample holds a few counts of this clonotype. The chain employs TRBV19 and TRBJ1-1, with a weak D call TRBD1 (5 bases). Deletions cut 0 bases from V and 7 bases from J, with 18 bases between. The germline V gene has CDR1 LNHDA and CDR2 SQIVND (reference sequence). The CDR3 length is 16 residues. The CDR3 DNA sequence: TGTGCCAGTAGTATAGATCATAGACAGCCCGAAGTTGAAGCTTTCTTT. Protein: CASSIDHRQPEVEAFF.

This clonotype was picked up a small number of times. The rearrangement joins TRBV15 to TRBJ1-2; TRBD1 matches at 9 bases. V lost 3 bases to trimming and J lost 2 bases; unmatched junction nucleotides: 4. The CDR3 is 15 amino acids. CDR1 is LNHNV and CDR2 is YYDKDF in the germline V gene (reference sequence). In DNA, the CDR3 is TGTGCCACCAGCAGGGGGGGGACAGGGAACTATGGCTACACCTTC. Amino acid sequence: CATSRGGTGNYGYTF.

The chain uses TRBV7-2 and TRBJ2-4; the D call may be TRBD1 or TRBD2 (6 bases each). Per the germline V gene, CDR1 is SGHTA and CDR2 is FQGNSA. The CDR3 length is 15 residues. The V end was cut by 6 bases, the J end by 3 bases, with 15 bases between. CDR3 nucleotides: TGTGCCAGCAGGCCTGAGGGGGGCGGCAAAAACATTCAGTACTTC. It translates to CASRPEGGGKNIQYF.

This chain links TRBV12-3 or TRBV12-4 with TRBJ2-3; the D gene is possibly TRBD2 (5 bases). Trimming removed 6 bases from V and 8 bases from J, with 9 bases in between. The CDR3 spans 11 residues. CDR3 amino acids: CASSLTSTQYF. The CDR3 DNA follows: TGTGCCAGCAGCCTCACTAGTACGCAGTATTTT.

The V gene is TRBV7-3, the J gene TRBJ2-5, with a possible D match to TRBD1 (6 bases). The CDR3 totals 16 residues. Between the trimmed V and J ends, which lost 5 bases and 3 bases, there was a span of 19 bases. Per germline, CDR1 SGHTA and CDR2 FQGTGA. CDR3 nucleotides: TGTGCCAGCAGCCACCGTGGGGGCGCGGGTGAAGAGACCCAGTACTTC. This gives the protein CASSHRGGAGEETQYF.

As regards this clonotype: No DNA is shown, since the ends of the CDR3 on it are uncertain; the CDR3 is the one TCRdb lists. This chain uses TRBV21-1 with TRBJ2-2; the table's D call TRBD2 went unverified against the DNA. TRBV21-1 is flagged as a pseudogene. The CDR3 is 20 amino acids in total, end residues counted. CDR3: CASSKGSRGGSSITPGSCFF.

This clonotype came up a few times. The chain employs TRBV20-1 and TRBJ2-3; D is possibly TRBD2 (7 bases). Germline V gene lookup returns CDR1 DFQATT and CDR2 SNEGSKA (reference sequence). The CDR3 runs to 14 residues. V was trimmed by 8 bases and J by 3 bases, leaving 18 bases between them. CDR3 amino acids: CSSSRGGWTDTQYF. The CDR3 nucleotides are TGCAGTTCCTCAAGGGGGGGCTGGACAGATACGCAGTATTTT.

The rearrangement uses TRBV24-1 and TRBJ1-5, with D possibly TRBD1 on 6 matching bases. CDR3 size: 15 residues. Trimming took 5 bases from V and 7 from J, leaving 17 bases between them. Germline V gives CDR1 KGHDR, CDR2 SFDVKD. CDR3 amino acids: CATSARQVSGQPQHF. The CDR3 coding sequence is TGTGCCACCAGTGCCAGACAGGTTTCTGGGCAGCCCCAGCATTTT.

This clonotype was seen only a few times. The CDR3 region is CASSLNGQGAYNEKLFF. In DNA form, the CDR3 reads TGCGCCAGCAGCTTGAATGGGCAGGGGGCTTACAATGAAAAACTGTTTTTT. This sequence joins TRBV5-1 and TRBJ1-4; TRBD1 aligns across 8 bases. CDR3 length: 17 residues. V shed 1 base, J shed 5 bases, and the junction held 10 bases outside the gene matches. Germline CDR1 reads SGHRS; CDR2 reads YFSETQ.

V and J are TRBV29-1 and TRBJ1-1, with D unresolved. CDR3 size: 10 residues. In germline, CDR1 is SQVTM, CDR2 ANQGSEA. V lost 4 bases and J 9 bases, leaving 9 bases between the germline ends. Here the CDR3 DNA reads TGCAGCGTTGCTGGCGGAAAAGCTTTCTTT. Translating it yields CSVAGGKAFF. Together with reference TRBV29-1 and TRBJ1-1, the CDR3 gives the full variable domain: SAVISQKPSRDICQRGTSLTIQCQVDSQVTMMFWYRQQPGQSLTLIATANQGSEATYESGFVIDKFPISRPNLTFSTLTVSNMSPEDSSIYLCSVAGGKAFFGQGTRLTVV.